This T cell receptor (beta chain) was sequenced in a study of graft-versus-host responses after intestinal transplantation. Overall study context: Anti-thymocyte globulin induction preceded about 3 years of tacrolimus and steroid maintenance in all recipients.

Produced via immunoSEQ multiplex PCR; TCRdb's table is partial and in-frame only. The sample holds about 99,000 clones, roughly 93% seen once. General study points: Recipient marrow held GvH clones, some first seen in ileum or blood.

Of note for this clone: Its antigen remains unidentified.

This sequence originates from a human donor who received an intestinal transplant. The sample was unstimulated CD8+ T cells sorted from spleen or lymph node cells, taken before intestinal transplant.

CDR3 sequence reads: CASSPGQENYGYTF. In DNA form, the CDR3 reads TGTGCCAGCAGCCCGGGACAGGAGAACTATGGCTACACCTTC. This chain links TRBV6-6 with TRBJ1-2; 8 nucleotides match TRBD1. The CDR3 runs to 14 residues. Germline assignment: CDR1 MNHNY and CDR2 SVGAGI (reference sequence). V shed 6 bases and J 2 bases; nucleotides not matched to a gene: 5.